The 27 T cell receptor beta chains given below trace back to one sample, sequenced in a study of OX40 agonist ivuxolimab in advanced cancers. Some clones are missing from TCRdb's copy, which holds only in-frame ones; the method was immunoSEQ multiplex PCR. This table has approximately 58,000 clones, approximately 80% appearing once. The sample was CD4+ or CD8+ T cells sorted from blood, taken in a trial of the OX40 agonist ivuxolimab. The receptors stem from an adult with an advanced solid tumor such as melanoma, head and neck, liver or kidney cancer.

This clone has a single count. The V and J genes are TRBV7-9 and TRBJ2-3; D is undetermined. This CDR3 spans 13 amino acids. V gave up 5 bases and J gave up 2 bases, with 8 bases separating them. CDR1 is SEHNR, CDR2 FQNEAQ, per germline (reference sequence). This CDR3 reads CASSTTATDTQYF. CDR3 sequence (DNA): TGTGCCAGCAGCACCACAGCCACAGATACGCAGTATTTT.

This clone is termed medium-sized (0.01 to 0.1%). The rearrangement joins TRBV11-2 to TRBJ1-1; D not certain. In germline, CDR1 is SGHAT, CDR2 FQNNGV. Trimming cost V 2 bases and J 1 base, with 5 bases left between them. There are 13 residues in the CDR3. This CDR3 is CASSLRGNTEAFF. As DNA, the CDR3 is TGTGCCAGCAGCTTACGGGGGAACACTGAAGCTTTCTTT.

CDR3 sequence reads: CASSVGDRGNEQFF. The CDR3 DNA reads TGTGCCAGCAGCGTAGGTGACAGGGGCAATGAGCAGTTCTTC. The chain recombines TRBV9 with TRBJ2-1; 8 nucleotides match TRBD1. The germline CDR1 and CDR2 sequences are SGDLS and YYNGEE. The J segment lost 6 bases and the V segment lost 0 bases, leaving 2 bases of the junction unmatched. CDR3 length equals 14 residues.

The chain employs TRBV15 and TRBJ2-1, with TRBD1 matching over 9 bases. The germline V gene has CDR1 LNHNV and CDR2 YYDKDF (reference sequence). The CDR3 contains 15 residues. Germline trimming cut 5 bases from V and 3 bases from J; bases unmatched to any gene: 5. The CDR3 nucleotides are TGTGCCACCAGCCCGGGACAGGGCCACTACAATGAGCAGTTCTTC. Its protein is CATSPGQGHYNEQFF.

J is TRBJ2-5 and V is TRBV4-1; 10 positions match TRBD1. The DNA end lines up better with TRBJ2-7; the J call may be wrong. The CDR3 length is 15 residues. Looked up from germline, CDR1 is MGHRA and CDR2 is YSYEKL. The CDR3 region is CASSLRTGGGYEQYF. As DNA, the CDR3 is TGCGCCAGCAGCCTTCGGACAGGGGGAGGCTACGAGCAGTACTTC.

V usage is TRBV10-1 and J usage is TRBJ2-1; D is possibly TRBD1 or TRBD2 (5 bases each). Germline V gene sequence: CDR1 WNHNN, CDR2 SYGVQD (reference sequence). V lost 2 bases and J lost 3, with 14 bases in between. This CDR3 comprises 16 residues. CDR3 loop: CASSEASGTDYNEQFF. The CDR3 bases are TGCGCCAGCAGTGAGGCCTCCGGGACGGACTACAATGAGCAGTTCTTC.

This rearrangement joins TRBV14 to TRBJ1-4; TRBD1 matches at 8 bases. Germline V gene lookup returns CDR1 SGHDN and CDR2 FVKESK. V shed 4 bases and J 5 bases; nucleotides not matched to a gene: 9. The CDR3 loop spans 16 amino acids. The CDR3 sequence is CASSLLRTGSNEKLFF. CDR3 DNA: TGTGCCAGCAGCCTACTGAGGACAGGGTCAAATGAAAAACTGTTTTTT.

The V gene is TRBV19, the J gene TRBJ2-7, with 7 positions matching TRBD2. V gave up 10 bases and J gave up 0 bases; unmatched junction bases: 6. The germline V gene has CDR1 LNHDA and CDR2 SQIVND (reference sequence). The CDR3 loop spans 13 amino acids. CDR3: CATLGGDSYEQYF. The CDR3 DNA follows: TGTGCCACCCTGGGGGGGGACTCCTACGAGCAGTACTTC. The entire variable domain, with the rest obtained from reference TRBV19 and TRBJ2-7, is as follows: DGGITQSPKYLFRKEGQNVTLSCEQNLNHDAMYWYRQDPGQGLRLIYYSQIVNDFQKGDIAEGYSVSREKKESFPLTVTSAQKNPTAFYLCATLGGDSYEQYFGPGTRLTVT.

The chain joins TRBV5-1 to TRBJ2-1; the D is unclear. This CDR3 is built from 14 residues. Germline values: CDR1 SGHRS, CDR2 YFSETQ. Trimming left V 0 bases short and J 9 bases short, with 13 bases between. The CDR3, as DNA: TGCGCCAGCAGCTTGGCCAGGCAGGTAACTGAGCAGTTCTTC. Amino acids: CASSLARQVTEQFF.

The chain couples TRBV4-1 to TRBJ2-5, with D perhaps matching TRBD2 (6 bases). There are 16 residues in the CDR3. Trimming shortened V by 3 bases and J by 3 bases, and 17 bases separated the two germline ends. The V gene's germline CDR1 is MGHRA and CDR2 YSYEKL. The CDR3 loop reads CASSHVDLGLKETQYF. In DNA form, the CDR3 reads TGCGCCAGCAGCCATGTAGATCTGGGACTTAAAGAGACCCAGTACTTC.

This clone was counted a single time. The V and J genes are TRBV30 and TRBJ2-7; 10 nucleotides line up with TRBD1. Looked up from germline, CDR1 is GTSNPN and CDR2 is SVGIG (reference sequence). The CDR3 has 18 amino acids. The J segment lost 3 bases and the V segment lost 3 bases, leaving 17 bases of the junction unmatched. The CDR3 reads CAWSADRGRPVGHYEQYF. The CDR3 DNA is TGTGCCTGGAGCGCCGACAGGGGGCGCCCCGTGGGTCACTACGAGCAGTACTTC.

This chain links TRBV30 with TRBJ2-7, with TRBD2 as a possible D gene (5 bases). Germline CDR1 GTSNPN, CDR2 SVGIG (reference sequence). The ends were cut back, 0 bases at V and 7 bases at J, with 10 bases in the middle. The CDR3 sequence is 12 residues long. CDR3 protein: CAWSVIGREQYF. In DNA form, the CDR3 reads TGTGCCTGGAGTGTAATTGGGAGAGAGCAGTACTTC.

The chain combines TRBV18 with TRBJ2-4; D remains unclear. Germline CDR1 KGHSH, CDR2 LQKENI. There are 13 residues in the CDR3. V was pared by 3 bases and J by 12 bases, with 15 bases between. CDR3 DNA: TGTGCCAGCTCACCCATTGGAAGTTCGGGTCAGTACTTC. Its protein is CASSPIGSSGQYF.

CDR3 residues: CASSLVGLAGVREQFF. For the CDR3, the DNA is TGTGCCAGCAGCTTAGTCGGGCTAGCGGGAGTGCGTGAGCAGTTCTTC. The genes are TRBV11-2 and TRBJ2-1; the match to TRBD2 covers 10 bases. The CDR3 length is 16 residues. CDR1 is SGHAT and CDR2 is FQNNGV in the germline V gene. The ends lost 1 base at V and 9 bases at J; junction bases unmatched: 9.

This chain links TRBV6-1 with TRBJ1-1, with D perhaps TRBD1 (6 bases). The CDR3 has 12 residues. V was shortened by 8 bases and J by 5 bases, with 12 bases between the two germline ends. Germline V gene data show CDR1 as MNHNS and CDR2 as SASEGT. The CDR3 coding sequence is TGTGCCAGCGGGCAGGGGCAAACTGAAGCTTTCTTT. Its translation is CASGQGQTEAFF.

This chain joins TRBV18 and TRBJ1-1; D is unresolved. Deletions cut 5 bases from V and 1 base from J, with 11 bases between. Germline lookup yields CDR1 KGHSH and CDR2 LQKENI. The CDR3 is made up of 14 amino acids. The CDR3 DNA is TGTGCCAGCTCAGCGATCACACAGAACACTGAAGCTTTCTTT. Translated: CASSAITQNTEAFF.

The chain combines TRBV14 with TRBJ2-1; TRBD2 is a possible D gene (5 bases). Per the germline V gene, CDR1 is SGHDN and CDR2 is FVKESK. Between the trimmed V and J ends, which lost 3 bases and 4 bases, there was a span of 25 bases. The CDR3 is 19 residues long. The CDR3 loop is CASSQDREGLGTAYNEQFF. The CDR3 DNA follows: TGTGCCAGCAGCCAGGATCGGGAAGGCTTAGGTACGGCGTACAATGAGCAGTTCTTC. Looking up the rest from reference TRBV14 and TRBJ2-1 gives the full variable domain: EAGVTQFPSHSVIEKGQTVTLRCDPISGHDNLYWYRRVMGKEIKFLLHFVKESKQDESGMPNNRFLAERTGGTYSTLKVQPAELEDSGVYFCASSQDREGLGTAYNEQFFGPGTRLTVL.

In the case of this clone: This sample also contains other DNA sequences that code for the same CDR3. Here the CDR3 reads CASSQGGQWGTDTQYF. CDR3 sequence (DNA): TGTGCCAGCAGCCAAGGGGGACAGTGGGGCACAGATACGCAGTATTTT. This chain links TRBV5-6 with TRBJ2-3; 7 bases are shared with TRBD1. The CDR3 extends over 16 amino acids. In germline, CDR1 is SGHDT, CDR2 YYEEEE. After removal of 4 bases from V and 1 base from J, the junction contained 9 bases not matched to a gene. The full variable domain, with the rest looked up from reference TRBV5-6 and TRBJ2-3, is DAGVTQSPTHLIKTRGQQVTLRCSPKSGHDTVSWYQQALGQGPQFIFQYYEEEERQRGNFPDRFSGHQFPNYSSELNVNALLLGDSALYLCASSQGGQWGTDTQYFGPGTRLTVL.

This chain uses TRBV14 with TRBJ2-7, with D possibly called TRBD1 or TRBD2 (5 bases each). Trimming took off 0 bases at V and 3 bases at J, with 12 bases between the two ends. Germline lookup yields CDR1 SGHDN and CDR2 FVKESK. This CDR3 has 15 residues. CDR3: CASSQDWGRSYEQYF. DNA for the CDR3: TGTGCCAGCAGCCAAGATTGGGGACGGAGCTACGAGCAGTACTTC.

The chain recombines TRBV6-6 with TRBJ2-5, with D perhaps TRBD1 (5 bases). The CDR3 spans 15 residues. V lost 0 bases to trimming and J lost 1 base, with 9 bases between them. CDR1 and CDR2 from the germline V gene are MNHNY and SVGAGI (reference sequence). This chain's CDR3 is CASSYSGQTQETQYF. The CDR3 nucleotides read TGTGCCAGCAGTTACTCGGGGCAGACCCAAGAGACCCAGTACTTC.

V is TRBV7-2 and J is TRBJ1-2; 7 bases agree with TRBD1. From germline, CDR1 is SGHTA and CDR2 FQGNSA. The ends lost 4 bases at V and 4 bases at J; junction bases unmatched: 3. The CDR3 totals 13 residues. CDR3 region: CASSSGQLYGYTF. The CDR3 DNA follows: TGTGCCAGCAGCTCGGGACAGCTCTATGGCTACACCTTC.

This sequence joins TRBV7-2 and TRBJ1-1, with D tentatively TRBD1 (6 bases). Trimming took 0 bases from V and 8 from J, leaving 10 bases between them. Germline lookup yields CDR1 SGHTA and CDR2 FQGNSA. The CDR3 is 13 residues long. The DNA for the CDR3 is TGTGCCAGCAGCTTAGCGAGGACAGTGGAAGCTTTCTTT. This encodes CASSLARTVEAFF.

The rearrangement uses TRBV4-2 and TRBJ2-7; 9 nucleotides line up with TRBD1. Trimming cost V 1 base and J 3 bases; bases outside gene matches: 4. The CDR3 is made up of 15 amino acids. Germline loops: CDR1 LGHNA, CDR2 YNFKEQ. The CDR3, as DNA: TGTGCCAGCAGCCAAGGGGACAGGGTGGGCTACGAGCAGTACTTC. Its translation is CASSQGDRVGYEQYF.

V is TRBV29-1 and J is TRBJ2-7; D is uncertain. With 7 bases removed from V and 1 base from J, the gap between germline ends came to 14 bases. This CDR3 is built from 13 residues. CDR1 and CDR2 from the germline V gene are SQVTM and ANQGSEA. The CDR3 nucleotides read TGCAGCGCTGTTGGTCTGTCTTCCTACGAGCAGTACTTC. This codes for CSAVGLSSYEQYF.

V is TRBV4-1 and J is TRBJ1-4, with D possibly matching TRBD1 (6 bases). The length of the CDR3 is 15 residues. Per the germline V gene, CDR1 is MGHRA and CDR2 is YSYEKL. V was trimmed by 0 bases and J by 7 bases, leaving 12 bases between them. The CDR3 coding sequence is TGCGCCAGCAGCCAAGATCAGGGGTTCAGTGAAAAACTGTTTTTT. This gives the protein CASSQDQGFSEKLFF.

The V and J genes are TRBV7-2 and TRBJ2-3; TRBD2 matches 11 bases. V shed 5 bases, J shed 10 bases, and the junction held 23 bases outside the gene matches. The CDR3 extends over 19 amino acids. Germline V gene sequence: CDR1 SGHTA, CDR2 FQGNSA. CDR3 coding DNA: TGTGCCAGCAGCCCCACGGAGCCTAGCGGGAGGCTGAGGTATAGTGCGCAGTATTTT. Translating gives CASSPTEPSGRLRYSAQYF.

This clone was picked up one time. The chain recombines TRBV5-1 with TRBJ1-1; D unclear. The length of the CDR3 is 15 residues. Germline V gene lookup returns CDR1 SGHRS and CDR2 YFSETQ. Trimming stripped 4 bases from V and 0 bases from J, with 13 bases between. CDR3 in DNA: TGCGCCAGCAGCCTCGGTGCCGGCGTGAACACTGAAGCTTTCTTT. It translates to CASSLGAGVNTEAFF. The whole variable domain, remainder taken from reference TRBV5-1 and TRBJ1-1, is KAGVTQTPRYLIKTRGQQVTLSCSPISGHRSVSWYQQTPGQGLQFLFEYFSETQRNKGNFPGRFSGRQFSNSRSEMNVSTLELGDSALYLCASSLGAGVNTEAFFGQGTRLTVV.